This is a list of T cell receptor beta chains from one sample in a study of cytomegalovirus exposure and HLA in healthy donors. The table came from immunoSEQ multiplex PCR; TCRdb's copy has only in-frame clones and leaves some out. The repertoire holds around 120,000 clones, with about 74% as singletons. Sequences were obtained from PBMCs. These TCRs come from a female donor in good health and CMV-seropositive. Both conserved end residues are part of each CDR3. Each record gives: clone size, D gene, J gene, V gene, CDR3 protein, CDR3 DNA. D genes are given only for firm matches. A clone size is listed for some rows: how often the clone was seen (once, few, many), or a class if it is expanded.

clone_size: -
d_call: TRBD2
j_call: TRBJ2-2
v_call: TRBV27
cdr3_aa: CASSSHLAGPRNTGELFF
cdr3_nt: TGTGCCAGCAGTTCCCATCTAGCGGGTCCAAGGAACACCGGGGAGCTGTTTTTT

clone_size: -
d_call: -
j_call: TRBJ2-1
v_call: TRBV7-2
cdr3_aa: CASSLVFGGGLSSYNEQFF
cdr3_nt: TGTGCCAGCAGCCTGGTATTTGGGGGAGGACTGAGCTCCTACAATGAGCAGTTCTTC

clone_size: -
d_call: TRBD1
j_call: TRBJ2-1
v_call: TRBV9
cdr3_aa: CASTVGTGGARSYNEQFF
cdr3_nt: TGTGCCAGCACTGTCGGGACAGGGGGCGCGAGGTCCTACAATGAGCAGTTCTTC

clone_size: -
d_call: TRBD2
j_call: TRBJ2-5
v_call: TRBV7-2
cdr3_aa: CASSFGGLYQETQYF
cdr3_nt: TGTGCCAGCAGCTTCGGGGGGTTGTACCAAGAGACCCAGTACTTC

clone_size: once
d_call: -
j_call: TRBJ1-4
v_call: TRBV7-9
cdr3_aa: CASSFVPGLSNVELFF
cdr3_nt: TGTGCCAGCAGCTTTGTCCCGGGACTCTCTAATGTGGAACTGTTTTTT

clone_size: -
d_call: TRBD2
j_call: TRBJ2-7
v_call: TRBV14
cdr3_aa: CASSPTAGGPIPEQYF
cdr3_nt: TGTGCCAGCAGCCCCACAGCGGGAGGGCCGATCCCAGAGCAGTACTTC

clone_size: -
d_call: TRBD1
j_call: TRBJ2-4
v_call: TRBV5-6
cdr3_aa: CASSLRTGLAKNIQYF
cdr3_nt: TGTGCCAGCAGCCTAAGGACAGGGTTAGCCAAAAACATTCAGTACTTC

clone_size: -
d_call: TRBD1
j_call: TRBJ1-1
v_call: TRBV5-1
cdr3_aa: CASSKAGGAGTEAFF
cdr3_nt: TGCGCCAGCAGCAAGGCAGGGGGCGCCGGCACTGAAGCTTTCTTT

clone_size: -
d_call: -
j_call: TRBJ2-3
v_call: TRBV29-1
cdr3_aa: CSATSTGGGITDTQYF
cdr3_nt: TGCAGCGCGACATCAACAGGGGGGGGAATCACAGATACGCAGTATTTT

clone_size: -
d_call: -
j_call: TRBJ1-4
v_call: TRBV27
cdr3_aa: CALRAEKLFF
cdr3_nt: TGTGCCTTGCGGGCAGAAAAACTGTTTTTT

clone_size: -
d_call: -
j_call: TRBJ2-1
v_call: TRBV15
cdr3_aa: CATTPGQRAGNEQFF
cdr3_nt: TGTGCCACCACCCCCGGTCAGCGGGCGGGCAATGAGCAGTTCTTC

clone_size: -
d_call: TRBD1
j_call: TRBJ1-5
v_call: TRBV29-1
cdr3_aa: CSVVSGGQPQHF
cdr3_nt: TGCAGCGTTGTTTCAGGGGGGCAGCCCCAGCATTTT

clone_size: -
d_call: -
j_call: TRBJ1-2
v_call: TRBV2
cdr3_aa: CATSSQGTSGYTF
cdr3_nt: TGTGCCACCTCCAGTCAGGGGACGAGTGGCTACACCTTC

clone_size: -
d_call: TRBD1
j_call: TRBJ1-6
v_call: TRBV14
cdr3_aa: CAIFAGQGDLNSPLHF
cdr3_nt: TGTGCCATTTTCGCCGGACAGGGCGACCTTAATTCACCCCTCCACTTT

clone_size: once
d_call: -
j_call: TRBJ2-5
v_call: TRBV7-3
cdr3_aa: CASSLGGGGETQYF
cdr3_nt: TGTGCCAGCAGCCTAGGAGGGGGCGGGGAGACCCAGTACTTC

clone_size: -
d_call: TRBD1
j_call: TRBJ1-1
v_call: TRBV2
cdr3_aa: CASRRDSEAFF
cdr3_nt: TGTGCCAGCAGGAGGGACAGTGAAGCTTTCTTT

clone_size: -
d_call: -
j_call: TRBJ2-7
v_call: TRBV4-3
cdr3_aa: CASSWTVDTYEQYF
cdr3_nt: TGCGCCAGCAGCTGGACAGTAGATACCTACGAGCAGTACTTC

clone_size: -
d_call: -
j_call: TRBJ1-6
v_call: TRBV18
cdr3_aa: CASSKDRNNSPLHF
cdr3_nt: TGTGCCAGCTCAAAGGACAGAAATAATTCACCCCTCCACTTT